The rows below give T cell receptor beta chains drawn from one sample of a study of blood T cell repertoires in COVID-19. Produced via immunoSEQ multiplex PCR; TCRdb's table is partial and in-frame only. This table holds 200,000 to 300,000 clones, around 87% found once. Material: peripheral blood. These receptors were obtained from a man in his 60s who had recovered from COVID-19. CDR3s include the opening cysteine and the closing phenylalanine or tryptophan.

j_call | v_call | cdr3_aa
TRBJ2-7 | TRBV3-1/TRBV3-2 | CASSQDGAGLAGYEQYF
TRBJ2-1 | TRBV11-2 | CASSPVTGGQFF
TRBJ2-2 | TRBV15 | CATSRGGPGELFF
TRBJ1-2 | TRBV5-1 | CASNPLRDSHGYTF
TRBJ2-5 | TRBV11-2 | CASSLGDRARQETQYF
TRBJ2-6 | TRBV6-6 | CASRYPGGGANVLTF
TRBJ1-6 | TRBV6-6 | CASSKGQPNSPLHF
TRBJ2-7 | TRBV5-4 | CASSLQGGTYEQYF
TRBJ1-2 | TRBV19 | CASSHGQGGYTF
TRBJ2-5 | TRBV9 | CASSLQGAGETQYF
TRBJ2-1 | TRBV10-3 | CATADRTGGHEQFF
TRBJ1-2 | TRBV11-2 | CASSLVTGSNYGYTF
TRBJ1-1 | TRBV18 | CASSKGANTEAFF
TRBJ2-5 | TRBV3-1/TRBV3-2 | CASSQAKPGSRETQYF
TRBJ1-2 | TRBV5-6 | CASRVDRGSGYTF
TRBJ2-3 | TRBV11-2 | CASSGIAGGSTDTQYF
TRBJ2-1 | TRBV20-1 | CSASRGSYNEQFF
TRBJ2-3 | TRBV21-1 | CASRPGQGGRGTQYF
TRBJ1-1 | TRBV18 | CASSPFPGKTQAFF
TRBJ2-3 | TRBV10-3 | CAISEVNTQYF
TRBJ1-3 | TRBV14 | CASSPRTGLGGNTIYF
TRBJ2-7 | TRBV7-8 | CASSSDRGPYEQYF
TRBJ1-6 | TRBV6-6 | CASSPFYDRGFDSPLHF
TRBJ2-3 | TRBV5-1 | CASSPGLATQYF
TRBJ2-3 | TRBV4-2 | CASSQLSGGGTDTQYF
TRBJ1-2 | TRBV5-1 | CASSWGQINYGYTF
TRBJ2-5 | TRBV6-6 | CAGWTPGWETQYF
TRBJ1-2 | TRBV5-1 | CASSPTANYGYTF
TRBJ1-3 | TRBV6-6 | CASSYSRLEANTIYF
TRBJ1-3 | TRBV19 | CASSTDRVGNTIYF
TRBJ1-2 | TRBV6-1 | CASSEAPVRTNYGYTF
TRBJ2-7 | TRBV2 | CASRREYEQYF
TRBJ2-7 | TRBV21-1 | CASRPARRALRGGEQYF
TRBJ2-1 | TRBV25-1 | CASSLEGGGRNEQFF
TRBJ1-5 | TRBV6-5 | CASSISYSNQPQHF
TRBJ1-2 | TRBV6-6 | CASSYDRGYTF
TRBJ1-6 | TRBV6-5 | CASSTGQTYNSPLHF
TRBJ1-2 | TRBV24-1 | CATSDPGQGKNGYTF
TRBJ2-5 | TRBV11-2 | CASSLGIPSGGVARGTQYF
TRBJ2-5 | TRBV27 | CASSGRETQYF
TRBJ2-5 | TRBV24-1 | CATSDGRGIYF
TRBJ2-4 | TRBV19 | CASSLRGNGINIQYF
TRBJ1-2 | TRBV5-4 | CASSEAGGGTYGYTF
TRBJ1-2 | TRBV5-1 | CASSPDRLRGYTF
TRBJ2-2 | TRBV3-1/TRBV3-2 | CASSPGTPVTGELFF
TRBJ1-2 | TRBV7-9 | CASSWGQGEADGYTF
TRBJ2-2 | TRBV19 | CASNLRGGVGTGELFF
TRBJ2-5 | TRBV5-1 | CASSFSRETQYF
TRBJ2-5 | TRBV7-6 | CASSLGPGSGSGTQYF
TRBJ1-5 | TRBV18 | CASSPAGRQPQHF
TRBJ1-2 | TRBV30 | CAWRPTGTYGYTF